The clone carrying this T cell receptor (beta chain) was seen a few times. The CDR3 has 14 residues. Germline CDR1 and CDR2: SEHNR and FQNEAQ (reference sequence). V was trimmed by 8 bases and J by 3 bases, leaving 16 bases between them. These data come from a study of T-cell memory formation after mild COVID-19. TCRdb reprocessed the 5' RACE reads via MiXCR and lists one record per CDR3 protein. The data contain under 300,000 distinct CDR3 sequences, roughly 9.4% of them singletons. This sequence joins TRBV7-9 and TRBJ1-2, with no clear D. The sequencing sample was made of PBMCs or a T cell subset sorted from them (not recorded which). The TCR sequence derives from a young man who had mild COVID-19 (a few samples of this study predate the infection). Cell type and time point are not known. CDR3 nucleotide sequence: TGTGCCAGCGTCGGAGAAGGTCTACACTATGGCTACACCTTC. Translation: CASVGEGLHYGYTF.